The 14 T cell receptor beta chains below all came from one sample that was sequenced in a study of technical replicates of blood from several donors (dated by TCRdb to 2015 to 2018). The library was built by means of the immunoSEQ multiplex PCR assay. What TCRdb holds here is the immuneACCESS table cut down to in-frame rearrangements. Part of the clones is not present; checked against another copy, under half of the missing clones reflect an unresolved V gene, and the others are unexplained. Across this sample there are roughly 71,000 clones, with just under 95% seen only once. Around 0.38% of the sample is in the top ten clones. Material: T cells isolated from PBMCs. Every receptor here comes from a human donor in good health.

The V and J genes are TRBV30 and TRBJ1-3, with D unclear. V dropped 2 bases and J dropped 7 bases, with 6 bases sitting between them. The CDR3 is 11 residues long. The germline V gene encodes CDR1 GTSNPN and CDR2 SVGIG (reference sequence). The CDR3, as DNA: TGTGCCTGGAGTAGAGGGAACACCATATATTTT. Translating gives CAWSRGNTIYF.

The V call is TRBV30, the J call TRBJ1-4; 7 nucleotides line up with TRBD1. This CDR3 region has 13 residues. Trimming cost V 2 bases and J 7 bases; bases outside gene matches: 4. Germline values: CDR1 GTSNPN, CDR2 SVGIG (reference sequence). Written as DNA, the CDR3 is TGTGCCTGGAGTTACAGGGGCTTTGAAAAACTGTTTTTT. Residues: CAWSYRGFEKLFF.

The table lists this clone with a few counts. CDR3 in DNA: TGTGCCATTAGGGGACAGGGGGAGACCCAGTACTTC. This codes for CAIRGQGETQYF. The chain joins TRBV10-3 to TRBJ2-5, with 10 bases fitting TRBD1. J gave up 5 bases and V 9 bases, and 3 bases lay outside the gene matches. This CDR3 is built from 12 residues. The germline V gene has CDR1 ENHRY and CDR2 SYGVKD.

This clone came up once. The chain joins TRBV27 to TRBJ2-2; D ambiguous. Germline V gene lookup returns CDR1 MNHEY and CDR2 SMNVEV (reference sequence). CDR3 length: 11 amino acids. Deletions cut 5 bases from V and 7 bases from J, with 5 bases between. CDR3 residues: CASSAGGELFF. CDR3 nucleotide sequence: TGTGCCAGCAGTGCAGGCGGGGAGCTGTTTTTT.

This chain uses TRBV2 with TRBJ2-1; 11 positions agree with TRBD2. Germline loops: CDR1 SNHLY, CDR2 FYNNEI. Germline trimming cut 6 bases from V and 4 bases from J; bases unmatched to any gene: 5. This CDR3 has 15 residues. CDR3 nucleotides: TGTGCCAGCAGACCGGGACTAGCGGATTACAATGAGCAGTTCTTC. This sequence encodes CASRPGLADYNEQFF. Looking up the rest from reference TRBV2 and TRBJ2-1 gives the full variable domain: EPEVTQTPSHQVTQMGQEVILRCVPISNHLYFYWYRQILGQKVEFLVSFYNNEISEKSEIFDDQFSVERPDGSNFTLKIRSTKLEDSAMYFCASRPGLADYNEQFFGPGTRLTVL.

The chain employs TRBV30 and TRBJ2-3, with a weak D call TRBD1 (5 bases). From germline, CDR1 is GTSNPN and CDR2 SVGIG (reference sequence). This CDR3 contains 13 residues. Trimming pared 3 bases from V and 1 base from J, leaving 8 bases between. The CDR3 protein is CAWRGRGTDTQYF. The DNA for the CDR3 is TGTGCCTGGAGGGGCAGGGGCACAGATACGCAGTATTTT.

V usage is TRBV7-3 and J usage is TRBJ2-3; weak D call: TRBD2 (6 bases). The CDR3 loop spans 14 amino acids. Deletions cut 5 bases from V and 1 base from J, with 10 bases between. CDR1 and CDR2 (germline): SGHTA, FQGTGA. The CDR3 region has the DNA TGTGCCAGCAGCCCGCCGGGAGGCACAGATACGCAGTATTTT. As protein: CASSPPGGTDTQYF.

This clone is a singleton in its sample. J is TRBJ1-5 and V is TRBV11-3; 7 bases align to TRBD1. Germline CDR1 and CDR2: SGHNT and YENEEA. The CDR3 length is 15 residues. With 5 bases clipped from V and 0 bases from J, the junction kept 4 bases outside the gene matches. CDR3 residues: CASSDGTDSNQPQHF. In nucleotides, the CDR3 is TGTGCCAGCAGCGATGGGACAGATAGCAATCAGCCCCAGCATTTT.

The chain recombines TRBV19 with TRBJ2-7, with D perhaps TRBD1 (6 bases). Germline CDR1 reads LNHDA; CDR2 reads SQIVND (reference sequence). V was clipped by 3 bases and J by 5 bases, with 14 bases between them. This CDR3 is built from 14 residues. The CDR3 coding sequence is TGTGCCAGTAGTATCCAGGGCAGGGGTCACGAGCAGTACTTC. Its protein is CASSIQGRGHEQYF.

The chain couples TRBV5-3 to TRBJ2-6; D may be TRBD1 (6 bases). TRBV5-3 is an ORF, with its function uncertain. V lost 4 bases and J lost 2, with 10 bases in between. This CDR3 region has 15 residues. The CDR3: CARSENRAGANVLTF. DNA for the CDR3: TGTGCCAGAAGCGAAAACAGGGCTGGGGCCAACGTCCTGACTTTC.

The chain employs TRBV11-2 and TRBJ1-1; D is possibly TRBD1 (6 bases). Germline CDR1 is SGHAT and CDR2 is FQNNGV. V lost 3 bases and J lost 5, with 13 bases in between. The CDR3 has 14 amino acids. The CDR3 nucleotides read TGTGCCAGCAGCTTGCAGGGGCTTGGGACTGAAGCTTTCTTT. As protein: CASSLQGLGTEAFF.

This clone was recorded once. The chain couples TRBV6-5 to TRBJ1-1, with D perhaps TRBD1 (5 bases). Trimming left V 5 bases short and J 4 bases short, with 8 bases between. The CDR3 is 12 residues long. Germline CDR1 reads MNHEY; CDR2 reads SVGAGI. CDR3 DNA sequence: TGTGCCAGCAGTCGGGGGGTCACTGAAGCTTTCTTT. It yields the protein CASSRGVTEAFF.

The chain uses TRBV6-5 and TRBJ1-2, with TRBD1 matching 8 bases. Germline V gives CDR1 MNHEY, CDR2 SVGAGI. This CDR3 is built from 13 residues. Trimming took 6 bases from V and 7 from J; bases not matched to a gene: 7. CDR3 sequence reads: CASSGGQGTGYTF. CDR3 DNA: TGTGCCAGCAGCGGAGGACAGGGAACTGGCTACACCTTC.

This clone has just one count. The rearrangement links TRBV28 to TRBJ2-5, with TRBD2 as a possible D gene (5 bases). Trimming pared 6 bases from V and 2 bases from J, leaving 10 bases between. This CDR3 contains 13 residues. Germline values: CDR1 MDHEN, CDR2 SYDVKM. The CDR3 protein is CASSFSGQETQYF. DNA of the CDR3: TGTGCCAGCAGCTTCAGCGGTCAAGAGACCCAGTACTTC.